This TCR beta chain is from a study of cytomegalovirus exposure and HLA in healthy donors. Study overall: According to later analysis, the same platform produced the 110 or so validation and 666 first-cohort repertoires. General observations from the study: The study found most TCR sequences rare, yet found some public TCRs in many donors.

The germline V gene has CDR1 SNHLY and CDR2 FYNNEI. V lost 0 bases, J lost 3 bases, and 2 bases stayed unmatched. The CDR3 totals 15 residues. The donors were members of the validation cohort, which comprised about 120 subjects and was separate from the first cohort of 600 to 850 subjects. Clones were read by immunoSEQ multiplex PCR, and TCRdb kept only the in-frame ones, dropping some. The sample has tens of thousands of clones, just over 85% seen once. A remark on this clone: Its specificity is unknown.

The chain has TRBV2 and TRBJ2-7; 10 nucleotides align to TRBD1. Sequencing was carried out using PBMCs. The source of this sequence is a woman in her twenties or thirties in good health and CMV-seronegative. CDR3 amino acids: CASSEAGDRGYEQYF. CDR3 in DNA: TGTGCCAGCAGTGAAGCGGGGGACAGGGGCTACGAGCAGTACTTC.